Below are 13 T cell receptor beta chains sequenced from a single sample in a study of blood T cell repertoires in COVID-19. Repertoires were generated with immunoSEQ multiplex PCR, while TCRdb's copy carries only in-frame clones and drops some. The sample shows 150,000 to 200,000 clones, roughly 88% of them seen only once. Sequencing was done on a sample of peripheral blood. Receptors were obtained from a man between 60 and 70 years old with acute or convalescent COVID-19.

The chain carries TRBV5-4 and TRBJ1-1; the match to TRBD1 covers 7 bases. With 4 bases clipped from V and 3 bases from J, the junction kept 9 bases outside the gene matches. This CDR3 is 15 amino acids long. The germline V gene encodes CDR1 SGHNT and CDR2 YYREEE (reference sequence). CDR3 sequence: CASSPAQGTYTEAFF. CDR3 in DNA: TGTGCCAGCAGCCCAGCACAGGGGACATACACTGAAGCTTTCTTT.

The V call is TRBV20-1, the J call TRBJ2-3; D remains unclear. Germline V gene lookup returns CDR1 DFQATT and CDR2 SNEGSKA (reference sequence). With 8 bases removed from V and 3 bases from J, the gap between germline ends came to 6 bases. This CDR3 comprises 10 residues. CDR3 nucleotide sequence: TGCAGTTCCCCGACAGATACGCAGTATTTT. Amino acid sequence: CSSPTDTQYF.

The chain links TRBV6-5 to TRBJ2-2; D unclear. This CDR3 is built from 14 residues. Trimming left V 8 bases short and J 0 bases short, with 10 bases between. CDR1 MNHEY and CDR2 SVGAGI come from the germline V gene. CDR3 DNA sequence: TGTGCCAGCTCACTCCTAACGAACACCGGGGAGCTGTTTTTT. Protein product: CASSLLTNTGELFF.

The CDR3 sequence is CASSFRRRLYEQYF. Here the CDR3 DNA reads TGTGCCAGCAGCTTCCGCAGGCGCCTCTACGAGCAGTACTTC. The rearrangement joins TRBV5-6 to TRBJ2-7, with D uncertain. This CDR3 region has 14 residues. Trimming cost V 2 bases and J 3 bases, with 12 bases left between them. Germline CDR1 and CDR2: SGHDT and YYEEEE.

V gene TRBV11-2 combines with J gene TRBJ2-7; D is possibly TRBD2 (5 bases). Germline V gene sequence: CDR1 SGHAT, CDR2 FQNNGV. The CDR3 runs to 14 residues. V dropped 5 bases and J dropped 7 bases, with 18 bases sitting between them. As DNA, the CDR3 is TGTGCCAGCAGCCCAAGTCCCGGGGTTGGTGAGCAGTACTTC. This translates into CASSPSPGVGEQYF. Supplemented by reference TRBV11-2 and TRBJ2-7, the full variable domain reads EAGVAQSPRYKIIEKRQSVAFWCNPISGHATLYWYQQILGQGPKLLIQFQNNGVVDDSQLPKDRFSAERLKGVDSTLKIQPAKLEDSAVYLCASSPSPGVGEQYFGPGTRLTVT.

The chain has TRBV2 and TRBJ2-2, with D uncertain. Between the trimmed V and J ends, which lost 2 bases and 2 bases, there was a span of 9 bases. The CDR3 loop spans 15 amino acids. Germline V CDR1 and CDR2: SNHLY, FYNNEI. The CDR3 nucleotides are TGTGCCAGCAGTGAAACCCAGATTAACACCGGGGAGCTGTTTTTT. It codes for CASSETQINTGELFF. The whole variable domain, remainder taken from reference TRBV2 and TRBJ2-2, is EPEVTQTPSHQVTQMGQEVILRCVPISNHLYFYWYRQILGQKVEFLVSFYNNEISEKSEIFDDQFSVERPDGSNFTLKIRSTKLEDSAMYFCASSETQINTGELFFGEGSRLTVL.

The chain employs TRBV6-6 and TRBJ2-7, with a weak D call TRBD1 (6 bases). The CDR3 sequence is 12 residues long. Germline V gene sequence: CDR1 MNHNY, CDR2 SVGAGI (reference sequence). V lost 5 bases, J lost 6 bases, and 11 bases lay in between. The CDR3 DNA is TGTGCCAGCAGTAATACAGGGCTCGAGCAGTACTTC. Translated, it gives CASSNTGLEQYF.

The rearrangement joins TRBV24-1 to TRBJ2-7; the match to TRBD2 covers 8 bases. Germline CDR1 is KGHDR and CDR2 is SFDVKD. The length of the CDR3 is 16 residues. V was pared by 3 bases and J by 5 bases, with 11 bases of the junction left unmatched. The CDR3 loop is CATSDVSAGVGDEQYF. CDR3 DNA: TGTGCCACCAGTGATGTCTCAGCGGGAGTAGGAGACGAGCAGTACTTC.

The chain joins TRBV5-1 to TRBJ2-1; 7 nucleotides line up with TRBD2. The V gene end was trimmed by 3 bases and the J gene end by 7 bases; junction bases not matched to a gene: 10. The CDR3 extends over 15 amino acids. Germline V gene data show CDR1 as SGHRS and CDR2 as YFSETQ. CDR3 region: CASSWGGGSLNEQFF. The CDR3 DNA reads as TGCGCCAGCAGCTGGGGAGGCGGGAGCTTAAATGAGCAGTTCTTC.

The V gene is TRBV7-2, the J gene TRBJ2-5; 7 bases line up with TRBD1. V dropped 1 base and J dropped 5; count of bases not matched to a gene: 10. This CDR3 is built from 16 residues. Germline CDR1 reads SGHTA; CDR2 reads FQGNSA. The chain's CDR3 is CASSLDRTGRGETQYF. For the CDR3, the DNA is TGTGCCAGCAGCTTAGATCGGACAGGCCGCGGGGAGACCCAGTACTTC.

This sequence joins TRBV5-1 and TRBJ2-7; D remains ambiguous. Trimming took 4 bases from V and 1 from J, leaving 18 bases between them. Germline-derived CDR1 and CDR2 are SGHRS and YFSETQ. CDR3 length: 16 amino acids. This CDR3 reads CASSPSSGPLSYEQYF. The CDR3 DNA is TGCGCCAGCAGCCCCTCCTCCGGTCCCTTATCCTACGAGCAGTACTTC.

The chain carries TRBV2 and TRBJ1-1; unclear D gene. V dropped 3 bases and J dropped 0 bases, with 11 bases sitting between them. Germline assignment: CDR1 SNHLY and CDR2 FYNNEI. This CDR3 region has 15 residues. The CDR3 sequence is CASSDSIDMNTEAFF. CDR3 in DNA: TGTGCCAGCAGTGACTCGATCGACATGAACACTGAAGCTTTCTTT.

This chain joins TRBV5-1 and TRBJ1-6, with D possibly matching TRBD1 (5 bases). Germline V lookup: CDR1 SGHRS, CDR2 YFSETQ. The length of the CDR3 is 15 residues. V was trimmed by 0 bases and J by 7 bases, leaving 11 bases between them. CDR3 in DNA: TGCGCCAGCAGCTTGGGAGGCAGGGAAAATTCACCCCTCCACTTT. Its protein is CASSLGGRENSPLHF.